These 10 T cell receptor beta chains originate from one sample sequenced in a study of cytomegalovirus exposure and HLA in healthy donors. This PCR relied on a set of 60 Vbeta primers and 13 Jbeta primers. Sequenced by immunoSEQ multiplex PCR; TCRdb stores in-frame clones only, minus some. This table has 100,000 to 150,000 clones, 70% to 85% appearing once. The sequencing input was PBMCs. The receptor set was obtained from a boy aged 2 to 9 in good health and CMV-seronegative.

This chain links TRBV7-9 with TRBJ1-1, with 9 positions matching TRBD1. CDR3 size: 16 residues. V shed 1 base, J shed 3 bases, and the junction held 6 bases outside the gene matches. Germline V gene data show CDR1 as SEHNR and CDR2 as FQNEAQ (reference sequence). For the CDR3, the DNA is TGTGCCAGCAGCTTAGGGAAACGACAGGGGGACACTGAAGCTTTCTTT. It is translated as CASSLGKRQGDTEAFF.

The rearrangement uses TRBV15 and TRBJ1-5; TRBD1 matches at 10 bases. Germline values: CDR1 LNHNV, CDR2 YYDKDF (reference sequence). After removal of 1 base from V and 0 bases from J, the junction contained 3 bases not matched to a gene. There are 17 residues in the CDR3. CDR3 sequence: CATSRADRGPSNQPQHF. In nucleotides, the CDR3 is TGTGCCACCAGCAGAGCCGACAGGGGGCCTAGCAATCAGCCCCAGCATTTT.

J is TRBJ1-6 and V is TRBV27; weak D call: TRBD1 (5 bases). CDR3 length: 15 amino acids. V lost 5 bases and J 7 bases, leaving 15 bases between the germline ends. Germline values: CDR1 MNHEY, CDR2 SMNVEV (reference sequence). The CDR3 region has the DNA TGTGCCAGCAGTCTCCCCGCAGGGAACAATTCACCCCTCCACTTT. Its translation is CASSLPAGNNSPLHF.

The table lists this clone with a count of one. The chain employs TRBV6-1 and TRBJ1-1, with 8 bases that match TRBD1. The trim removed 3 bases at V and 5 bases at J, leaving 8 bases unmatched. This CDR3 contains 15 residues. Germline assignment: CDR1 MNHNS and CDR2 SASEGT. CDR3 sequence (DNA): TGTGCCAGCAGTGAGCTTATAACAGGGGGGACTGAAGCTTTCTTT. Translating it yields CASSELITGGTEAFF.

The chain has TRBV6-5 and TRBJ2-1, with TRBD2 identical over 9 bases. The CDR3 is made up of 15 amino acids. Germline assignment: CDR1 MNHEY and CDR2 SVGAGI. With V trimmed by 5 bases and J by 8 bases, 10 bases remained unmatched. This CDR3 is CASSRRTSAWDEQFF. In DNA, the CDR3 is TGTGCCAGCAGTAGGAGGACTAGCGCCTGGGATGAGCAGTTCTTC.

This clone was seen a few times. The J gene is TRBJ1-1, the V gene TRBV7-9; a weak D match, TRBD1 (6 bases). Trimming took 3 bases from V and 3 from J, leaving 14 bases between them. The CDR3 covers 15 residues. CDR1 is SEHNR and CDR2 is FQNEAQ in the germline V gene (reference sequence). CDR3 bases: TGTGCCAGCAGCTTTCAGGGGAGAGGTCACACTGAAGCTTTCTTT. Protein product: CASSFQGRGHTEAFF.

The rearrangement joins TRBV5-5 to TRBJ1-2; D is undetermined. V was pared by 2 bases and J by 3 bases, with 17 bases between. The CDR3 has 16 amino acids. Germline CDR1 SGHKS, CDR2 YYEKEE (reference sequence). The CDR3 DNA reads as TGTGCCAGCAGCTTTGGGCCGACATTTTTTGACTATGGCTACACCTTC. Translation: CASSFGPTFFDYGYTF. The full variable domain, in which reference TRBV5-5 and TRBJ1-2 provide the parts outside the CDR3, is DAGVTQSPTHLIKTRGQQVTLRCSPISGHKSVSWYQQVLGQGPQFIFQYYEKEERGRGNFPDRFSARQFPNYSSELNVNALLLGDSALYLCASSFGPTFFDYGYTFGSGTRLTVV.

The chain employs TRBV6-5 and TRBJ1-5; possible D gene TRBD1, 6 bases. With 6 bases removed from V and 7 bases from J, the gap between germline ends came to 19 bases. The CDR3 has 15 amino acids. CDR1 is MNHEY, CDR2 SVGAGI, per germline. The CDR3 sequence: CASRFRRGSLQPQHF. Here the CDR3 DNA reads TGTGCCAGCAGATTTCGCAGGGGAAGCCTACAGCCCCAGCATTTT.

V and J are TRBV5-1 and TRBJ2-1; 9 bases fit TRBD1. The germline CDR1 and CDR2 sequences are SGHRS and YFSETQ. CDR3 length: 15 residues. V shed 4 bases, J shed 6 bases, and the junction held 8 bases outside the gene matches. The CDR3 coding sequence is TGCGCCAGCAGCGGCCGACAGGGGGGGAGCAATGAGCAGTTCTTC. Translating it yields CASSGRQGGSNEQFF.

CDR3 nucleotide sequence: TGTGCCAGCAGCTTAGATCAGGACTTGGGTTACCCCGCGGGCGAGCAGTACTTC. Translating it yields CASSLDQDLGYPAGEQYF. The rearrangement uses TRBV11-2 and TRBJ2-7, with D perhaps matching TRBD2 (5 bases). V lost 0 bases to trimming and J lost 6 bases, with 24 bases between them. CDR1 and CDR2 from the germline V gene are SGHAT and FQNNGV. The length of the CDR3 is 18 residues.